This T cell receptor (beta chain) came from a study of T cells in Graves' hyperthyroidism and ophthalmopathy (dated by TCRdb to between 2017 and 2020). Notes on the research overall: Peripheral blood samples were taken at the time of initial diagnosis, prior to any treatment. An independent validation cohort of fewer than 20 hyperthyroidism patients and about 16 patients who later progressed to ophthalmopathy tested prospective prediction of ophthalmopathy. The 75 to 100 discovery patients were divided at random into training and test sets in a 7:3 ratio. After blood sampling, hyperthyroidism patients were treated with methimazole at a starting dose of 30 mg daily, and ophthalmopathy patients were treated with high-dose intravenous methylprednisolone. The paper describes TCR Vbeta CDR3 sequencing of some 130 peripheral blood samples, made up of some 42 ophthalmopathy patients, roughly 75 hyperthyroidism patients and roughly 17 progressor patients. The study also compared thyroid tissue and blood T-cell repertoires from about six Graves' hyperthyroidism patients. A discovery cohort of roughly 96 patients, approximately 45 with Graves' ophthalmopathy and approximately 57 with stable Graves' hyperthyroidism, was used to find distinguishing TCR V-J signatures. The full study reports these points: During validation, the model predicted progression to ophthalmopathy a median of around 7 months ahead of onset, with 60% to 71% sensitivity and roughly 75% specificity. In cross-validation, a model built on a 13 V-J signature told ophthalmopathy apart from stable hyperthyroidism with 87.88% sensitivity and roughly 82% specificity, and in testing the same model reached 80%/75%. No statistical method was used to set the sample size in advance, and investigators knew the group allocation. Most expanded thyroid clonotypes (frequency above 0.001) were also detected in blood, suggesting blood repertoires may reflect thyroid immune responses.

Moderately to severely active disease, a Clinical Activity Score of at least 3, a NOSPECS grade of at least 4, and a duration under 3 months were present in ophthalmopathy patients. Exclusion was applied to patients with uncontrolled infections, other autoimmune diseases, pregnancy or lactation. Diagnoses were based on clinical symptoms, serum thyroxine and TRAb, thyroid ultrasound and orbital computed tomography. Ficoll-Paque density gradient centrifugation was used to isolate PBMCs from 9.5 to 10 ml of fresh peripheral blood. Total RNA was extracted with Trizol reagent, and quality was checked on an Agilent 2100 Bioanalyzer. The CDR3 contains 16 residues, cysteine and phenylalanine counted. The DNA shown is the 48-base CDR3, in frame from base 1. V was cut back by 6 bases and J by 2 bases, leaving a gap of 14 bases between them. In the case of this clonotype: The clone's antigen remains unknown. Per-nucleotide qualities are absent, and no much larger clonotype sits a single base away.

The TCR beta CDR3 regions were amplified from RNA transcripts. For the first round of RT-PCR on the TCR CDR3, the HTBI primer set was used together with the Qiagen OneStep RT-PCR kit. A second multiplex PCR round built the libraries, followed by size selection and purification. Libraries were sequenced paired-end with 100 bp reads on an Illumina HiSeq2000. For the original study's pipeline: SOAPnuke was used to process the raw data, with reads discarded if the reads contained adapters or uncalled bases, had a mean Phred below 15, or lacked an exact constant-primer or identifier match. High-quality paired reads were merged using COPE v1.2.5, and each unique nucleotide sequence was defined as a clonotype. MiTCR v1.1 was used to align clonotypes to the IMGT TRBV, TRBD and TRBJ reference segments. The analysis was restricted to V-J combinations with a frequency above 0.0001, which together covered 99.2% of the repertoires. The TCS score was defined as the ratio of F50 (clonal expansion) to E x V (chaos), calculated using BLOSUM62-based TCRdist between CDR3 peptides within each V-J. Welch's t-statistics and random forest reduced roughly 540 V-J features to fewer than 15, which were used in a naive Bayes classifier (R e1071). TCRdb reprocessing: public reads trimmed at Q25 with fastp, clones called with MiXCR, in-frame beta chains kept. Every entry covers one CDR3 protein and lists the most common genes and DNA from its rows. What appears here as the V and J calls and clone size reflects TCRdb's work, not the paper's. This sample has about half a million distinct CDR3 sequences in its table, and less than 25% of those were observed once. Together, the top ten hold approximately 49% of the sample.

The source is a woman in her 70s with Graves' ophthalmopathy. Recombination linked TRBV12-3 or TRBV12-4 to TRBJ2-6; the D gene is not confidently resolved. Sequencing used blood. The CDR3 sequence is CASSPRMRAGANVLTF. DNA sequence: TGTGCCAGCAGCCCCAGGATGCGTGCTGGGGCCAACGTCCTGACTTTC.